This T cell receptor (beta chain) was sequenced during a study of CD8 T cells in Susac syndrome. An amount of RNA that ranged from roughly 0.45 to 1 ug was reverse transcribed with random hexamers. TCR beta CDR3 was amplified by immunoSEQ covering 54 Vbeta and 13 Jbeta. MiXCR was run by TCRdb on the immunoSEQ multiplex PCR reads, yielding one entry per CDR3 protein. The sample has tens of thousands of distinct CDR3 sequences, over 95% seen once. CD8+ and CD4+ T cells from blood underwent TCR beta sequencing, which was carried out in a high-throughput format. The multiple sclerosis controls consisted of treatment-naive patients with relapsing-remitting disease, either stable or active. Negative isolation yielded the CD8+ and CD4+ T cells, while FACS enriched the TEMRA cells. Trimming took off 0 bases at V and 6 bases at J, with 17 bases between the two ends. This CDR3 has 16 amino acids. Germline lookup yields CDR1 LGHNA and CDR2 YSLEER.

V is TRBV4-3 and J is TRBJ1-2; D call uncertain. The clonotype comes from a human donor with multiple sclerosis. Sequences were obtained from CD4+ T cells from PBMCs. CDR3 region: CASSQDPTARRDGYTF. In DNA form, the CDR3 reads TGCGCCAGCAGCCAAGACCCGACTGCACGGCGGGATGGCTACACCTTC.